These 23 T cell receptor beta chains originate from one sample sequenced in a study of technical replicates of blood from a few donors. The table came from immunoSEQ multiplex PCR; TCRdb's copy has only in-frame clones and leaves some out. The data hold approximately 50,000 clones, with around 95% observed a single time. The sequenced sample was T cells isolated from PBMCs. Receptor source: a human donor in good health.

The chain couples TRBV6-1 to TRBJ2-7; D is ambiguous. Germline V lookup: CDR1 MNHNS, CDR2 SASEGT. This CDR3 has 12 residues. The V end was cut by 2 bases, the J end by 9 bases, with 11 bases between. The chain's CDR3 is CASSEFASGQYF. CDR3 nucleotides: TGTGCCAGCAGTGAATTCGCCTCCGGGCAGTACTTC.

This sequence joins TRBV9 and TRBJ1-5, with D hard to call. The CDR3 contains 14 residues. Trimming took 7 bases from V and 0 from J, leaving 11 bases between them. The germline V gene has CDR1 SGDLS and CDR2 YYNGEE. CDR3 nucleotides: TGTGCCAGCTCTCCAGGCAATAGCAATCAGCCCCAGCATTTT. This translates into CASSPGNSNQPQHF.

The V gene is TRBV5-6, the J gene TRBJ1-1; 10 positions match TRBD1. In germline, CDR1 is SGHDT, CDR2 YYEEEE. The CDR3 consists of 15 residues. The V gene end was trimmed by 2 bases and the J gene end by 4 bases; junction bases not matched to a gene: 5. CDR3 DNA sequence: TGTGCCAGCAGCTTATTAGGGACAGGGGTCACTGAAGCTTTCTTT. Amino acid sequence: CASSLLGTGVTEAFF.

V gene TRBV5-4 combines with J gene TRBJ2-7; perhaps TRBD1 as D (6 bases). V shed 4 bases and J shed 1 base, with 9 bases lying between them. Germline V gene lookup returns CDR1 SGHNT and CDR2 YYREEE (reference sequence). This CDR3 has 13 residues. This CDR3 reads CASSLDRSYEQYF. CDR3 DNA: TGTGCCAGCAGCCTTGACAGGTCCTACGAGCAGTACTTC.

The chain's CDR3 is CASSLQREVEEQYF. CDR3 nucleotide sequence: TGTGCCAGCAGTTTACAGCGGGAGGTAGAAGAGCAGTACTTC. The chain couples TRBV28 to TRBJ2-7; 9 bases agree with TRBD2. Looked up from germline, CDR1 is MDHEN and CDR2 is SYDVKM. Trimming at V came to 2 bases and at J to 7 bases, leaving 6 bases not matched to a gene. The CDR3 contains 14 residues.

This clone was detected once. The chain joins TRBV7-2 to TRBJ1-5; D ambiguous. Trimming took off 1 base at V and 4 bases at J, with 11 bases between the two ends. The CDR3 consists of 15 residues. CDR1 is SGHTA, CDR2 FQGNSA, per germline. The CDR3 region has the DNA TGTGCCAGCAGCTTAGTCGGGGTCGGGAATCAGCCCCAGCATTTT. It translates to CASSLVGVGNQPQHF.

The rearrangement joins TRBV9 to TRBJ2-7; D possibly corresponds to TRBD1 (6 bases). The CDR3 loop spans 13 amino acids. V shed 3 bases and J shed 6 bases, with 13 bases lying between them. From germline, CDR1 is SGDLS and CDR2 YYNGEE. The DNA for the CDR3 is TGTGCCAGCAGCGAGGGAACAGGGCTCGAGCAGTACTTC. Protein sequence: CASSEGTGLEQYF.

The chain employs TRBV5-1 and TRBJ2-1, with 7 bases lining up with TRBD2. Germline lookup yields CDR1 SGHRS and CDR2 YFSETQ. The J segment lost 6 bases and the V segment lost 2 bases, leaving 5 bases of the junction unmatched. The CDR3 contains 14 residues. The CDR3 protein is CASSLAGIANEQFF. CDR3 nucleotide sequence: TGCGCCAGCAGCTTAGCGGGAATAGCCAATGAGCAGTTCTTC. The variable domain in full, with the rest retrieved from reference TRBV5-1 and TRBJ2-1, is KAGVTQTPRYLIKTRGQQVTLSCSPISGHRSVSWYQQTPGQGLQFLFEYFSETQRNKGNFPGRFSGRQFSNSRSEMNVSTLELGDSALYLCASSLAGIANEQFFGPGTRLTVL.

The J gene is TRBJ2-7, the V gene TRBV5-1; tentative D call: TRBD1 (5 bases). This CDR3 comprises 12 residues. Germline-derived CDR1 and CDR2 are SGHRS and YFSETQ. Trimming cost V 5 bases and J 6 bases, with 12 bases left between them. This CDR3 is CASSDDRTEQYF. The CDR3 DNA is TGCGCCAGCAGTGATGACAGAACCGAGCAGTACTTC. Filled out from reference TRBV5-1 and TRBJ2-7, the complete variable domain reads KAGVTQTPRYLIKTRGQQVTLSCSPISGHRSVSWYQQTPGQGLQFLFEYFSETQRNKGNFPGRFSGRQFSNSRSEMNVSTLELGDSALYLCASSDDRTEQYFGPGTRLTVT.

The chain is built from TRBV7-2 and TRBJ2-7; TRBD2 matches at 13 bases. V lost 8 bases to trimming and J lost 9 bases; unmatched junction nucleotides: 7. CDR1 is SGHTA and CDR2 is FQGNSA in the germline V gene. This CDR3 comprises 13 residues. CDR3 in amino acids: CASRTSGSPRQYF. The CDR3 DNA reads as TGTGCCAGCCGGACTAGCGGGAGTCCTAGGCAGTACTTC.

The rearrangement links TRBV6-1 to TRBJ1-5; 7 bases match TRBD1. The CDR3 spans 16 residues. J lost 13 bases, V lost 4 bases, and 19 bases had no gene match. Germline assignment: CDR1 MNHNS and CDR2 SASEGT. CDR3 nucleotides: TGTGCCAGCAGTGTTGGAGAGTTTGACAGGGAAGGCCTTCAGCATTTT. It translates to CASSVGEFDREGLQHF.

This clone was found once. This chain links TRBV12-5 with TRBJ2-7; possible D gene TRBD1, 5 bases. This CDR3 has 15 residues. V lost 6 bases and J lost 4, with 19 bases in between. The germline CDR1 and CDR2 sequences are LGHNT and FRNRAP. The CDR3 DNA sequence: TGTGCTAGTGGATCTGACAGATTGGGGCAATACGAGCAGTACTTC. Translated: CASGSDRLGQYEQYF.

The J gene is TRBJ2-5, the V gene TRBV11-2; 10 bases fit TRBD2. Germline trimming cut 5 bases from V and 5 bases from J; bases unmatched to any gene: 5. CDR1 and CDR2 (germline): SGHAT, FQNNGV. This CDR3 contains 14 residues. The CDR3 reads CASSPSGRGETQYF. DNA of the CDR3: TGTGCCAGCAGCCCTAGCGGGAGAGGGGAGACCCAGTACTTC.

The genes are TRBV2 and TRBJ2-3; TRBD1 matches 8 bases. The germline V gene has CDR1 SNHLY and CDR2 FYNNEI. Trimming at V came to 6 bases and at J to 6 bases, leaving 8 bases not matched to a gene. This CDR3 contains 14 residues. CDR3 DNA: TGTGCCAGCAGAGAGTTTGACAGGGGTGATACGCAGTATTTT. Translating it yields CASREFDRGDTQYF.

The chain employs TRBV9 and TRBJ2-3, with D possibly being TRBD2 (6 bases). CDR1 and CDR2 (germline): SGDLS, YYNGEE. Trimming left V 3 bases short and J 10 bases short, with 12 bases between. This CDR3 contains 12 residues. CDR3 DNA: TGTGCCAGCAGCGAGCGGCCGGGGGCGCAGTATTTT. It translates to CASSERPGAQYF.

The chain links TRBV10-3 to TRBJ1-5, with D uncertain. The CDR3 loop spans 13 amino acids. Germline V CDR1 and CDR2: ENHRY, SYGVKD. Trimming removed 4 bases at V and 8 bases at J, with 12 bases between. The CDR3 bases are TGTGCCATCAGTGCCGGCGGTAGAGAGCCCCAGCATTTT. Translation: CAISAGGREPQHF.

CDR3 sequence (DNA): TGTGCCAGCAGTTTGTCATACACTGAAGCTTTCTTT. Translated, it gives CASSLSYTEAFF. The rearrangement joins TRBV28 to TRBJ1-1; D gene ambiguous. The CDR3 length is 12 residues. CDR1 is MDHEN, CDR2 SYDVKM, per germline. Between the trimmed V and J ends, which lost 3 bases and 3 bases, there was a span of 5 bases.

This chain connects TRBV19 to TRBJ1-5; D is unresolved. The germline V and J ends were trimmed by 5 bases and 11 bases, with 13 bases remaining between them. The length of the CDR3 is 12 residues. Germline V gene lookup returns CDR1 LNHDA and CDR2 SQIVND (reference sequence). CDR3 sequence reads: CASSQPSGSQHF. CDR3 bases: TGTGCCAGTAGTCAGCCCAGCGGTTCCCAGCATTTT.

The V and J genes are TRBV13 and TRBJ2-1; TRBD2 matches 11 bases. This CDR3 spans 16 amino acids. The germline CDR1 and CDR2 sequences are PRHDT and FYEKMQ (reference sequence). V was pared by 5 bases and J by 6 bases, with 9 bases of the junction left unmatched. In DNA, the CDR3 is TGTGCCAGCAGCGGGCAGACTAGCGGGATAACCAATGAGCAGTTCTTC. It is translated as CASSGQTSGITNEQFF.

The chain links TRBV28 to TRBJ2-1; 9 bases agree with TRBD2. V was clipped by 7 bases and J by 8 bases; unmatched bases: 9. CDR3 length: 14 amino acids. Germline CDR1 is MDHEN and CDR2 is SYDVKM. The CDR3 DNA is TGTGCCAGCAAGAATAGCGGGAGCCTGGATGAGCAGTTCTTC. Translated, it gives CASKNSGSLDEQFF.

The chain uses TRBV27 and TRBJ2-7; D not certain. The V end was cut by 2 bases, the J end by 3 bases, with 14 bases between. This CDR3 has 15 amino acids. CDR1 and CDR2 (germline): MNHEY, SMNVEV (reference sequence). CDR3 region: CASSLTTSLGYEQYF. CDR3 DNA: TGTGCCAGCAGTTTAACGACGAGCCTAGGCTACGAGCAGTACTTC.

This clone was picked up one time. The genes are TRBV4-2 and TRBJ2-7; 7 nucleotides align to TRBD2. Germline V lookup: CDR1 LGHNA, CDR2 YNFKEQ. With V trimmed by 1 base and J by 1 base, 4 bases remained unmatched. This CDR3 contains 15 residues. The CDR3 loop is CASSQARDYSYEQYF. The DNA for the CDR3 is TGTGCCAGCAGCCAAGCCCGGGACTATTCCTACGAGCAGTACTTC.

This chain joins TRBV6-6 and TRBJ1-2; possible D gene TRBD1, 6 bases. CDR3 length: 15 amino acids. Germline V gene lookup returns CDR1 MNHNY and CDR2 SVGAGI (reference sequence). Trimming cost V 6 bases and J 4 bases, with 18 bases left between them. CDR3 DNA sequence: TGTGCCAGCAGCGTCAACAGGGCAAATCCCTATGGCTACACCTTC. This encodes CASSVNRANPYGYTF.